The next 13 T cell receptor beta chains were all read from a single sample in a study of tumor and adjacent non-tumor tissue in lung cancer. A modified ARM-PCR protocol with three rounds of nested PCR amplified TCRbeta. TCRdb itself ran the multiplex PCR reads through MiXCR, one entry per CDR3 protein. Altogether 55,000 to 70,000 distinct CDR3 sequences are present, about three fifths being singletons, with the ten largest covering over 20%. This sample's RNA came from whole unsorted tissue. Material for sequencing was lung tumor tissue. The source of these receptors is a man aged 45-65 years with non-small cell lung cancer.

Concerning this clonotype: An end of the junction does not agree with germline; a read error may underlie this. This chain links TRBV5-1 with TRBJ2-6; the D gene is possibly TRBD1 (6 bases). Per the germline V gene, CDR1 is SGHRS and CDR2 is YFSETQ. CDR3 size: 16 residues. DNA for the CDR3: TGCGCCAGCAGCATCAATCCCTTCTCAGGGGCCAGCGTCCTGACTTTC. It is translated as CASSINPFSGASVLTF.

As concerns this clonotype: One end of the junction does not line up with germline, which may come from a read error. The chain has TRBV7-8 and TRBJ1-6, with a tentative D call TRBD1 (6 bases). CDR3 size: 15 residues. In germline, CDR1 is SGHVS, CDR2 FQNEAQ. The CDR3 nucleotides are TGTGCCAGCAACTTAGAGCAGGGGTTGCCTTCACCCCTCCACTTT. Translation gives CASNLEQGLPSPLHF.

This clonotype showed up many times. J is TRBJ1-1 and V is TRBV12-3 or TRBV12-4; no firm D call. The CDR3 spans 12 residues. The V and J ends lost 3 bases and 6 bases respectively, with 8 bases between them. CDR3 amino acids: CASSLERAEAFF. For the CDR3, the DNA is TGTGCCAGCAGTTTGGAGAGGGCTGAAGCTTTCTTT.

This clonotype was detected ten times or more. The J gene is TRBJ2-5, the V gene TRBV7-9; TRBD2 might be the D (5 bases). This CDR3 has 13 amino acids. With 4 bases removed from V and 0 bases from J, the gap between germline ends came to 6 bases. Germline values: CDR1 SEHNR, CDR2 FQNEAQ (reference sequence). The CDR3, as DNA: TGTGCCAGCAGCTCCGGGAACCAAGAGACCCAGTACTTC. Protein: CASSSGNQETQYF.

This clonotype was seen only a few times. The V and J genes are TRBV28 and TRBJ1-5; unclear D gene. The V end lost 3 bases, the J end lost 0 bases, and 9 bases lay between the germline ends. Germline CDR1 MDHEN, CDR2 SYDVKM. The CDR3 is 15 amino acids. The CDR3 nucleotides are TGTGCCAGCAGTTTTACAACGGATAGCAATCAGCCCCAGCATTTT. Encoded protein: CASSFTTDSNQPQHF.

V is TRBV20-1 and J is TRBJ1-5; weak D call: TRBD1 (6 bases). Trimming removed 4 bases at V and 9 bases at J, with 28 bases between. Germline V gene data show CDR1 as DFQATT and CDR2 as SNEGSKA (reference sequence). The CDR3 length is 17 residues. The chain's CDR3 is CSATTHSGTNTPGPQHF. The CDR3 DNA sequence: TGCAGTGCTACTACCCATTCCGGGACAAATACTCCGGGGCCCCAGCATTTT.

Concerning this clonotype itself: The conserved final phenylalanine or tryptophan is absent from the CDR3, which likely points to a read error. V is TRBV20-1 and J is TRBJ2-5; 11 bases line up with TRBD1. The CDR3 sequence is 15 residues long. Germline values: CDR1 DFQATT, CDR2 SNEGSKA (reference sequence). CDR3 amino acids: CSVHDRDRGLKTQYS. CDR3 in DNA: TGCAGTGTCCACGACCGGGACAGGGGGTTAAAGACGCAGTACTCC.

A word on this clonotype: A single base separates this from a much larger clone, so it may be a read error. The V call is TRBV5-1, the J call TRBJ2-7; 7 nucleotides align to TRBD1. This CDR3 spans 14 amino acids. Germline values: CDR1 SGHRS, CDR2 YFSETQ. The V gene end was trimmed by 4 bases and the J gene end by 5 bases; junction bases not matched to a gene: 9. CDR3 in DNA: TGCGCCAGCAGCCTGGGGGAGAGGGGGCACGAGCAGTACTTC. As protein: CASSLGERGHEQYF.

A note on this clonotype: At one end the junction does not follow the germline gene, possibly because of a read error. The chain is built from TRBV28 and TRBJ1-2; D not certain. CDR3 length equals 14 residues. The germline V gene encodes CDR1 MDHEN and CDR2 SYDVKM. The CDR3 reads CTSSLLGPDYGYTF. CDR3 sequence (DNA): TGTACCAGCAGTCTCCTAGGGCCCGACTATGGCTACACCTTC.

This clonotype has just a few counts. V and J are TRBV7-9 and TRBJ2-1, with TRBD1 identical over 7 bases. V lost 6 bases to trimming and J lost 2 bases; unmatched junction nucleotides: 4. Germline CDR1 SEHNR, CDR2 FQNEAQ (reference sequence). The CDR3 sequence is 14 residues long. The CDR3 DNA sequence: TGTGCCAGCAGTTTCCAGGGGGCCTACAATGAGCAGTTCTTC. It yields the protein CASSFQGAYNEQFF.

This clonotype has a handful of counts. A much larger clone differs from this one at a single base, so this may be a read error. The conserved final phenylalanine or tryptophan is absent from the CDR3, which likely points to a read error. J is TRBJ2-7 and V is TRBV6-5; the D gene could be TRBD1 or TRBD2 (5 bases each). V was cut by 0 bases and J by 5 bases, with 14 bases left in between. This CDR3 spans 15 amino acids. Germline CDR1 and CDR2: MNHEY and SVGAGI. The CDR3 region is CASSYSRGAGHEQYY. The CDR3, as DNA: TGTGCCAGCAGTTACTCCCGAGGGGCGGGCCACGAGCAGTACTAC.

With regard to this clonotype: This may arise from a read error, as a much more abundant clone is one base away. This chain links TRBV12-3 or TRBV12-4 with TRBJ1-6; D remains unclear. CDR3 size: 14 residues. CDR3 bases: TGTTCCAGCAGAAGTAGGTCCTATAATTCACCCCTCCACTTT. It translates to CSSRSRSYNSPLHF.

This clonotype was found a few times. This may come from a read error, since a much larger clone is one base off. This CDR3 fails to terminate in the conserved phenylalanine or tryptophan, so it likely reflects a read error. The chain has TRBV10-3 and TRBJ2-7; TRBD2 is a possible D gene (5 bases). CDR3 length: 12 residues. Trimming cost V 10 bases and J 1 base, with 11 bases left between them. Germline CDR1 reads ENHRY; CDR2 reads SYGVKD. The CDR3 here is CATRTLSYEQYS. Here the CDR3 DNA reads TGTGCCACCCGGACTCTGTCCTACGAGCAGTACTCC.